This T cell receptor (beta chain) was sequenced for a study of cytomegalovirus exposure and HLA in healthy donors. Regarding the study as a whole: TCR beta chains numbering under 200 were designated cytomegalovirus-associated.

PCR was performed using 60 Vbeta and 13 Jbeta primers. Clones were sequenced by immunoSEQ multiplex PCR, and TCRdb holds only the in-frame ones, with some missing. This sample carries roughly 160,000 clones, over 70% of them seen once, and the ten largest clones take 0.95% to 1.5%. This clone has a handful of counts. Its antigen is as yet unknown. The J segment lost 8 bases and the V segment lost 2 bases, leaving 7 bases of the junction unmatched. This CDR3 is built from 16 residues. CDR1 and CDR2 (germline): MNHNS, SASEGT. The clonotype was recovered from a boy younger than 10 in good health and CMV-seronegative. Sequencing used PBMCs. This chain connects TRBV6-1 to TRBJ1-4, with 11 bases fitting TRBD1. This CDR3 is CASSELWGQGEEKLFF. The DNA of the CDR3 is TGTGCCAGCAGTGAATTGTGGGGACAGGGGGAAGAAAAACTGTTTTTT.